This TCR beta chain was captured in a study of blood T cells in healthy people across ages. Points from the study as a whole: Unsorted PBMCs prevented conclusive naive versus antigen-experienced comparison.

The CDR3 has 15 residues. With V trimmed by 2 bases and J by 2 bases, 3 bases remained unmatched. Per the germline V gene, CDR1 is SGHRS and CDR2 is YFSETQ. For the second PCR, which ran for 7 to 11 cycles, a sample-barcoded 5' primer and a J-beta primer mix were used. From the 5' RACE reads, TCRdb called clonotypes with MiXCR, one entry per CDR3 protein. The data show 540,000 or so distinct CDR3 sequences, 24% seen once. Points on this clonotype: Its antigen is not known.

Peripheral blood from each donor was collected in a volume of approximately 10 milliliters. The same sample was also used in a study of T cells of mothers and their children. According to that study: A second PCR was performed with the M1S primer. This primer added sample barcodes and 2-4 random nucleotides.

Sequenced sample: blood. This receptor was taken from a boy between 10 and 17 years old in good health. V is TRBV5-1 and J is TRBJ2-7, with 11 bases aligning to TRBD2. Written as DNA, the CDR3 is TGCGCCAGCAGCTTAACTAGCGGGAGCCCCTACGAGCAGTACTTC. The encoded protein is CASSLTSGSPYEQYF. The full variable domain, its missing parts supplied by reference TRBV5-1 and TRBJ2-7, is KAGVTQTPRYLIKTRGQQVTLSCSPISGHRSVSWYQQTPGQGLQFLFEYFSETQRNKGNFPGRFSGRQFSNSRSEMNVSTLELGDSALYLCASSLTSGSPYEQYFGPGTRLTVT.